This TCR beta chain came from a study of regulatory T cells in long-lasting Graves disease. According to the study, TCR beta libraries were built with iRepertoire HTBI primers and CDR3-region Arm-PCR. TCRdb reprocessed the multiplex PCR reads via MiXCR and lists one record per CDR3 protein. The profile shows roughly 400,000 distinct CDR3 sequences, around 21% of them singletons. Trimming took 2 bases from V and 5 from J, leaving 5 bases between them. The CDR3 sequence is 12 residues long. Germline assignment: CDR1 SGHTA and CDR2 FQGTGA. This clonotype has more than one count but fewer than ten. What it binds is unknown. Time point noted: persistent/refractory GD, antithyroid drugs over 5 years with positive TRAb. Following extraction of RNA from PBMCs, that RNA was used to make the TCR library. Study results and limitations: Persistent cases of Graves' showed reduced TCR diversity relative to newly diagnosed patients.

The receptor was derived from a female donor with Graves disease. The rearrangement links TRBV7-3 to TRBJ2-3; D uncertain. The sample was peripheral blood mononuclear cells (PBMCs), taken when the disease was refractory, from a patient treated with antithyroid drugs. DNA for the CDR3: TGTGCCAGCAGCTTACCCGGAGATACGCAGTATTTT. The encoded protein is CASSLPGDTQYF. Variable domain in full (rest from reference TRBV7-3 and TRBJ2-3): GAGVSQTPSNKVTEKGKYVELRCDPISGHTALYWYRQSLGQGPEFLIYFQGTGAADDSGLPNDRFFAVRPEGSVSTLKIQRTERGDSAVYLCASSLPGDTQYFGPGTRLTVL.